These 15 T cell receptor beta chains were all obtained from the same sample, sequenced in a study of response to subunit inactivated influenza vaccine. TCRdb processed the RT-PCR reads anew with MiXCR; each CDR3 protein has one entry. The table has hundreds of thousands of distinct CDR3 sequences, 12% to 15% seen once. This specimen consisted of PBMCs from blood, obtained less than 15 days before vaccination. The receptors were sampled from a man in his forties or fifties who received an inactivated influenza vaccine.

This clonotype has more than one count but fewer than ten. The J gene is TRBJ2-1, the V gene TRBV18; D not certain. The length of the CDR3 is 13 residues. CDR1 and CDR2 from the germline V gene are KGHSH and LQKENI. The V end lost 3 bases, the J end lost 7 bases, and 10 bases lay between the germline ends. CDR3 protein: CASSPGPANEQFF. The CDR3 nucleotides are TGTGCCAGCTCACCGGGTCCAGCAAATGAGCAGTTCTTC. The complete variable domain, with remaining parts taken from reference TRBV18 and TRBJ2-1, reads NAGVMQNPRHLVRRRGQEARLRCSPMKGHSHVYWYRQLPEEGLKFMVYLQKENIIDESGMPKERFSAEFPKEGPSILRIQQVVRGDSAAYFCASSPGPANEQFFGPGTRLTVL.

This clonotype appeared a few times. The CDR3 region is CASSQAGTYGYTF. CDR3 sequence (DNA): TGTGCCAGCAGCCAAGCAGGGACCTATGGCTACACCTTC. The J gene is TRBJ1-2, the V gene TRBV14, with D tentatively TRBD1 (5 bases). Germline V CDR1 and CDR2: SGHDN, FVKESK. This CDR3 is built from 13 residues. Trimming pared 1 base from V and 4 bases from J, leaving 7 bases between.

This clonotype came up a few times. V usage is TRBV30 and J usage is TRBJ1-3, with D possibly TRBD1 on 5 matching bases. The germline V and J ends were trimmed by 4 bases and 7 bases, with 11 bases remaining between them. Germline values: CDR1 GTSNPN, CDR2 SVGIG (reference sequence). There are 12 residues in the CDR3. CDR3 loop: CAWTGSRNTIYF. Written as DNA, the CDR3 is TGTGCCTGGACAGGGAGCAGGAACACCATATATTTT.

The CDR3 protein is CATMGASGSLESQYF. The CDR3 nucleotides read TGTGCCACCATGGGTGCTAGCGGGTCCTTGGAGTCCCAGTACTTC. This sequence joins TRBV28 and TRBJ2-5, with 8 positions matching TRBD2. This CDR3 spans 15 amino acids. Germline trimming cut 10 bases from V and 9 bases from J; bases unmatched to any gene: 19. Germline-derived CDR1 and CDR2 are MDHEN and SYDVKM.

This clonotype was seen many times. The chain is built from TRBV28 and TRBJ2-7; maybe TRBD1 (5 bases). Trimming took 4 bases from V and 2 from J, leaving 18 bases between them. This CDR3 region has 16 residues. Germline assignment: CDR1 MDHEN and CDR2 SYDVKM. The CDR3 sequence: CASSSLPLSTAYEQYF. The DNA for the CDR3 is TGTGCCAGCAGTTCTCTACCCCTTTCGACAGCCTACGAGCAGTACTTC.

The rearrangement links TRBV28 to TRBJ2-7; D call uncertain. CDR3 length equals 15 residues. Germline V gives CDR1 MDHEN, CDR2 SYDVKM. V was clipped by 4 bases and J by 2 bases, with 15 bases between them. CDR3 DNA: TGTGCCAGCAGTTCACCGACGGCAGGCACCTACGAGCAGTACTTC. Its protein is CASSSPTAGTYEQYF. Full variable domain (rest looked up from reference TRBV28 and TRBJ2-7): DVKVTQSSRYLVKRTGEKVFLECVQDMDHENMFWYRQDPGLGLRLIYFSYDVKMKEKGDIPEGYSVSREKKERFSLILESASTNQTSMYLCASSSPTAGTYEQYFGPGTRLTVT.

The sample holds a few counts of this clonotype. The rearrangement links TRBV6-2 or TRBV6-3 to TRBJ1-4; D possibly corresponds to TRBD1 (6 bases). The V gene lost 4 bases and the J gene lost 13 bases, with 16 bases spanning the gap. Germline CDR1 and CDR2: MNHEY and SVGEGT. CDR3 length: 13 amino acids. CDR3 bases: TGTGCCAGCAGTTCGTCCCGGGACAAAAGACTGTTTTTT. This encodes CASSSSRDKRLFF.

Only a few counts were recorded for this clonotype. This rearrangement joins TRBV15 to TRBJ1-4; a possible D gene is TRBD1 (5 bases). The V gene's germline CDR1 is LNHNV and CDR2 YYDKDF (reference sequence). V gave up 1 base and J gave up 5 bases, with 17 bases separating them. This CDR3 has 17 amino acids. The CDR3 protein is CATSRGQSYELNEKLFF. Written as DNA, the CDR3 is TGTGCCACCAGCAGAGGACAGAGCTACGAACTGAATGAAAAACTGTTTTTT.

This clonotype was counted at least ten times. The V gene is TRBV12-3 or TRBV12-4, the J gene TRBJ2-3; D may be TRBD2 (5 bases). The V gene lost 5 bases and the J gene lost 0 bases, with 15 bases spanning the gap. This CDR3 has 16 residues. The CDR3 loop reads CASSPRGGPSTDTQYF. In DNA form, the CDR3 reads TGTGCCAGCAGTCCTCGGGGTGGGCCGAGCACAGATACGCAGTATTTT.

This clonotype came up many times. The chain uses TRBV7-2 and TRBJ1-2; D is uncertain. This CDR3 comprises 13 residues. Deletions cut 2 bases from V and 7 bases from J, with 11 bases between. Germline loops: CDR1 SGHTA, CDR2 FQGNSA. The CDR3 coding sequence is TGTGCCAGCAGCTTAACGGGCTCTGGTGGCTACACCTTC. Protein sequence: CASSLTGSGGYTF.

This clonotype has only a few counts. The V and J genes are TRBV10-1 and TRBJ1-1; no firm D call. This CDR3 contains 13 residues. The germline V gene encodes CDR1 WNHNN and CDR2 SYGVQD (reference sequence). V lost 2 bases to trimming and J lost 4 bases, with 8 bases between them. The CDR3 DNA follows: TGCGCCAGCAGTGAGCTCCGAGGCACTGAAGCTTTCTTT. Translating gives CASSELRGTEAFF.

This clonotype has more than one count but fewer than ten. The chain employs TRBV6-5 and TRBJ1-1; TRBD1 agrees at 7 bases. Germline V gene data show CDR1 as MNHEY and CDR2 as SVGAGI. This CDR3 comprises 15 residues. V trimming: 2 bases; J trimming: 4 bases; junction bases outside the gene matches: 7. The CDR3 coding sequence is TGTGCCAGCAGTTACGGTACAGGGGCAGGCACTGAAGCTTTCTTT. Protein: CASSYGTGAGTEAFF.

This clonotype was detected many times. This chain joins TRBV24-1 and TRBJ2-1, with D possibly being TRBD2 (5 bases). This CDR3 has 12 amino acids. CDR1 KGHDR and CDR2 SFDVKD come from the germline V gene. Trimming stripped 10 bases from V and 3 bases from J, with 9 bases between. CDR3 amino acids: CATRSGYNEQFF. The CDR3 DNA reads as TGTGCCACGCGGAGCGGCTACAATGAGCAGTTCTTC.

The chain couples TRBV20-1 to TRBJ2-5; D is unclear. Germline V gives CDR1 DFQATT, CDR2 SNEGSKA (reference sequence). V lost 3 bases and J lost 4, with 12 bases in between. The CDR3 is 13 amino acids. CDR3 DNA: TGCAGTGCTAGTCAGGACCCTGGAGAGACCCAGTACTTC. This encodes CSASQDPGETQYF.

There are a few counts of this clonotype. This chain uses TRBV29-1 with TRBJ2-2; 12 bases are shared with TRBD1. Trimming at V came to 1 base and at J to 6 bases, leaving 3 bases not matched to a gene. From germline, CDR1 is SQVTM and CDR2 ANQGSEA. This CDR3 has 15 residues. The CDR3 region is CSVEAGQGAPGELFF. The CDR3 coding sequence is TGCAGCGTTGAAGCGGGACAGGGGGCTCCCGGGGAGCTGTTTTTT.